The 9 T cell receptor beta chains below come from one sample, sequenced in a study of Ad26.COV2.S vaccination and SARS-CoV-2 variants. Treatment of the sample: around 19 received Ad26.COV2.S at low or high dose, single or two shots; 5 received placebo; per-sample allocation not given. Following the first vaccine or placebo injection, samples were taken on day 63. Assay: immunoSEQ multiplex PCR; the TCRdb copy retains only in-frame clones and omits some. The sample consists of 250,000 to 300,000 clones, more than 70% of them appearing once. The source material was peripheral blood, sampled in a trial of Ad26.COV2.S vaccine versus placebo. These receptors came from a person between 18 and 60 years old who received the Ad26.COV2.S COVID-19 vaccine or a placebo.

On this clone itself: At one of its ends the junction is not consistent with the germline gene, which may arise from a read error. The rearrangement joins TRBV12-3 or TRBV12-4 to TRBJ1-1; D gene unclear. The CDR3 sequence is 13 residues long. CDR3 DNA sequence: TGTGCCAGCAGACCCAATCGGGAGTCTGAGGCTTTCTTT. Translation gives CASRPNRESEAFF.

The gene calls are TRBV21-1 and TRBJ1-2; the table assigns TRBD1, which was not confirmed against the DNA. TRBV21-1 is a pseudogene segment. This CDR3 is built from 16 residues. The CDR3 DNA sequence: TGTGCCAGATTTCCCGTAGGGGTTCCATCTAACTATGGCTACACCTTC. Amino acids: CARFPVGVPSNYGYTF.

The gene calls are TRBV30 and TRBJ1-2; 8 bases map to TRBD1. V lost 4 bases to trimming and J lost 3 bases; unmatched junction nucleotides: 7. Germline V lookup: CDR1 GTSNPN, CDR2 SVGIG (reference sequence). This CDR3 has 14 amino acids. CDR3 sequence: CAWTRTGKYYGYTF. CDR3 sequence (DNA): TGTGCCTGGACCAGGACAGGGAAATACTATGGCTACACCTTC.

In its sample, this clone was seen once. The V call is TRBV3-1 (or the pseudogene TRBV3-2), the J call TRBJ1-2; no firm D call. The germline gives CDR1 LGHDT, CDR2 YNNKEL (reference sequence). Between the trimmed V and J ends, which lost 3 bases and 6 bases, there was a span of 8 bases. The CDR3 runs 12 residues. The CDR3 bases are TGTGCCAGCAGCCACTTCCTCAATGGCTACACCTTC. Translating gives CASSHFLNGYTF.

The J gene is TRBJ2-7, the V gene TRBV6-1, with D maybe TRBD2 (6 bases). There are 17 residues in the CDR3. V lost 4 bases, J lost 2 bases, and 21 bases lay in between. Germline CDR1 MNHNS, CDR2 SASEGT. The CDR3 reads CASSGRGTWAGPYEQYF. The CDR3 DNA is TGTGCCAGCAGTGGAAGAGGGACCTGGGCGGGGCCCTACGAGCAGTACTTC.

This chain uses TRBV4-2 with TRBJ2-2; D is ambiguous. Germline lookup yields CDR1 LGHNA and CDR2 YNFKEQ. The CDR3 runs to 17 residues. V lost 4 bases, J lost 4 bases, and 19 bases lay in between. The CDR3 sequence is CASSPSGILPTTGELFF. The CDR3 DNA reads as TGTGCCAGCAGCCCCTCTGGAATCCTACCCACCACCGGGGAGCTGTTTTTT.

The CDR3 spells CASSKNLPGTLNNEQFF. CDR3 bases: TGTGCCAGCAGCAAGAACCTACCCGGGACATTAAACAATGAGCAGTTCTTC. The chain combines TRBV11-2 with TRBJ2-1, with D maybe TRBD1 (6 bases). V gave up 5 bases and J gave up 5 bases, with 22 bases separating them. The CDR3 contains 17 residues. Germline CDR1 and CDR2: SGHAT and FQNNGV.

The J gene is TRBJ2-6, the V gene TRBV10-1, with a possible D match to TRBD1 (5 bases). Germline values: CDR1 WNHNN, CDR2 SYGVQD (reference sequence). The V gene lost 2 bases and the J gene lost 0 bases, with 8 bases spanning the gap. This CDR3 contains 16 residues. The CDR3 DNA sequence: TGCGCCAGCAGTGAGGGACAAAACTCTGGGGCCAACGTCCTGACTTTC. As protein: CASSEGQNSGANVLTF.

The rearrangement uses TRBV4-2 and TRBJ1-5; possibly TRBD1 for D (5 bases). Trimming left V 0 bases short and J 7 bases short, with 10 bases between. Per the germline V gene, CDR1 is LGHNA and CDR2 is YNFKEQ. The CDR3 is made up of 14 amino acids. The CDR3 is CASSQEGGGQPQHF. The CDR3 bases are TGTGCCAGCAGCCAAGAGGGCGGGGGACAGCCCCAGCATTTT.